These 20 T cell receptor beta chains were all obtained from the same sample, sequenced in a study of control samples from healthy donors and cancer patients. Measured with immunoSEQ multiplex PCR; TCRdb has only the in-frame clones, and not every one. The data contain 200,000 or so clones, around 94% of them singletons. The specimen was blood. Every receptor here comes from a man in his fifties or sixties in good health.

This clone appeared a single time. The J gene is TRBJ1-5, the V gene TRBV6-6; D uncertain. The germline V and J ends were trimmed by 6 bases and 9 bases, with 6 bases remaining between them. Germline V gene lookup returns CDR1 MNHNY and CDR2 SVGAGI (reference sequence). The CDR3 runs to 10 residues. CDR3 coding DNA: TGTGCCAGCAGCACTTTGCCCCAGCATTTT. Translated: CASSTLPQHF.

Note on this clone: One junction end does not reproduce the germline sequence, and a read error may be involved. In the same sample, other DNA sequences code for this CDR3. CDR3 residues: CASSPQLNQPQHF. The CDR3 DNA reads as TGTGCCAGCAGTCCACAGCTCAATCAGCCTCAGCATTTT. The J gene is TRBJ1-5, the V gene TRBV27; D uncertain. This CDR3 has 13 residues. Germline CDR1 reads MNHEY; CDR2 reads SMNVEV (reference sequence).

The chain recombines TRBV7-2 with TRBJ2-1; 9 bases map to TRBD2. In germline, CDR1 is SGHTA, CDR2 FQGNSA. Trimming at V came to 5 bases and at J to 0 bases, leaving 2 bases not matched to a gene. The CDR3 runs to 15 residues. DNA for the CDR3: TGTGCCAGCAGCGCTAGCGGGGACTCCTACAATGAGCAGTTCTTC. Residues: CASSASGDSYNEQFF.

V gene TRBV5-1 combines with J gene TRBJ1-1, with D tentatively TRBD1 (6 bases). V was trimmed by 2 bases and J by 4 bases, leaving 15 bases between them. The CDR3 is 15 residues long. CDR1 SGHRS and CDR2 YFSETQ come from the germline V gene. DNA for the CDR3: TGCGCCAGCAGCTTTCAAACAGGGAGCCCCACTGAAGCTTTCTTT. Protein product: CASSFQTGSPTEAFF.

The V and J genes are TRBV11-2 and TRBJ1-6; TRBD1 might be the D (6 bases). Germline loops: CDR1 SGHAT, CDR2 FQNNGV. The V end lost 5 bases, the J end lost 10 bases, and 30 bases lay between the germline ends. The CDR3 spans 19 residues. CDR3 residues: CASSRFPSSSGAKSSPLHF. The CDR3 nucleotides read TGTGCCAGCAGCCGTTTTCCCAGTTCCTCGGGGGCAAAGAGCTCACCCCTCCACTTT.

J is TRBJ1-3 and V is TRBV5-4; D not certain. Germline V CDR1 and CDR2: SGHNT, YYREEE (reference sequence). This CDR3 has 17 residues. Trimming pared 0 bases from V and 0 bases from J, leaving 13 bases between. In nucleotides, the CDR3 is TGTGCCAGCAGCTTGGATGGACGGCGAAGCTCTGGAAACACCATATATTTT. This translates into CASSLDGRRSSGNTIYF.

Concerning this clone itself: Other DNA sequences of this sample code for an identical CDR3. The chain uses TRBV3-1 (or the pseudogene TRBV3-2) and TRBJ1-1; perhaps TRBD1 as D (5 bases). With 4 bases removed from V and 4 bases from J, the gap between germline ends came to 10 bases. The CDR3 has 13 residues. Germline V gene lookup returns CDR1 LGHDT and CDR2 YNNKEL (reference sequence). The CDR3: CASSRLGGTEAFF. CDR3 bases: TGTGCCAGCAGCCGACTGGGGGGCACTGAAGCTTTCTTT.

The chain links TRBV5-1 to TRBJ2-5, with no clear D. Trimming took 2 bases from V and 5 from J, leaving 13 bases between them. Germline CDR1 is SGHRS and CDR2 is YFSETQ. The CDR3 is 14 amino acids. CDR3 in amino acids: CASSFNNPVETQYF. DNA of the CDR3: TGCGCCAGCAGCTTTAATAACCCGGTGGAGACCCAGTACTTC.

The table lists this clone with a count of one. V usage is TRBV5-4 and J usage is TRBJ1-3; D is uncertain. Germline values: CDR1 SGHNT, CDR2 YYREEE (reference sequence). This CDR3 has 12 residues. V dropped 1 base and J dropped 3 bases, with 2 bases sitting between them. As DNA, the CDR3 is TGTGCCAGCAGCTTGAGTGGAAACACCATATATTTT. Its translation is CASSLSGNTIYF.

This chain connects TRBV6-6 to TRBJ2-7; TRBD1 agrees at 10 bases. The trim removed 10 bases at V and 0 bases at J, leaving 3 bases unmatched. From germline, CDR1 is MNHNY and CDR2 SVGAGI (reference sequence). The length of the CDR3 is 13 residues. As DNA, the CDR3 is TGTGCCACCCGACAGGGGGCCTCCTACGAGCAGTACTTC. It specifies CATRQGASYEQYF.

This clone was recorded once. The CDR3: CASSPREGKNTEAFF. In DNA form, the CDR3 reads TGTGCCAGCTCACCACGGGAGGGGAAGAACACTGAAGCTTTCTTT. This chain uses TRBV18 with TRBJ1-1, with D possibly TRBD1 on 5 matching bases. Between the trimmed V and J ends, which lost 1 base and 1 base, there was a span of 10 bases. This CDR3 is 15 amino acids long. Germline V CDR1 and CDR2: KGHSH, LQKENI.

The DNA of the CDR3 is TGTGCCAGCAGTTACTCGACAGAGAACACTGAAGCTTTCTTT. It translates to CASSYSTENTEAFF. The rearrangement links TRBV6-6 to TRBJ1-1; D perhaps matches TRBD1 (5 bases). The germline CDR1 and CDR2 sequences are MNHNY and SVGAGI (reference sequence). The CDR3 is made up of 14 amino acids. Trimming removed 0 bases at V and 1 base at J, with 6 bases between.

V gene TRBV5-5 combines with J gene TRBJ1-6, with 7 nucleotides matching TRBD1. Germline values: CDR1 SGHKS, CDR2 YYEKEE (reference sequence). The CDR3 has 14 amino acids. J was trimmed by 10 bases and V by 0 bases; bases with no gene match: 4. CDR3 loop: CASSLEGARSPLHF. DNA of the CDR3: TGTGCCAGCAGCTTGGAGGGGGCGAGGTCACCCCTCCACTTT.

The chain joins TRBV7-7 to TRBJ2-2; D is possibly TRBD1 (5 bases). CDR1 and CDR2 (germline): SSHAT, FNYEAQ (reference sequence). The CDR3 is 14 residues long. Deletions cut 2 bases from V and 7 bases from J, with 11 bases between. CDR3 nucleotides: TGTGCCAGCAGCTTAATGGCAGGGCGCGGGGAGCTGTTTTTT. Its protein product is CASSLMAGRGELFF.

The chain couples TRBV7-2 to TRBJ2-3; TRBD2 matches 8 bases. The CDR3 consists of 14 residues. Losses at the gene ends were 0 bases for V and 11 bases for J; bases not matched to a gene: 7. Germline CDR1 SGHTA, CDR2 FQGNSA. The CDR3 spells CASSLAINSGEQYF. The CDR3 coding sequence is TGTGCCAGCAGCTTAGCGATTAATAGCGGGGAGCAGTATTTT.

This clone was counted a single time. The chain links TRBV24-1 to TRBJ1-1, with D maybe TRBD1 (6 bases). Germline CDR1 is KGHDR and CDR2 is SFDVKD. V gave up 12 bases and J gave up 5 bases, with 15 bases separating them. This CDR3 has 12 residues. The CDR3 DNA reads as TGTGCCGCCGCAGGGGTTGGAACTGAAGCTTTCTTT. Residues: CAAAGVGTEAFF.

V is TRBV3-1 (or the pseudogene TRBV3-2) and J is TRBJ1-1, with D hard to call. CDR3 length: 15 amino acids. With 1 base removed from V and 7 bases from J, the gap between germline ends came to 16 bases. CDR1 is LGHDT and CDR2 is YNNKEL in the germline V gene (reference sequence). The CDR3 loop is CASSQVPGRMGEAFF. For the CDR3, the DNA is TGTGCCAGCAGCCAAGTACCAGGTCGGATGGGTGAAGCTTTCTTT.

The chain combines TRBV18 with TRBJ1-1; no clear D. This CDR3 has 13 residues. Germline loops: CDR1 KGHSH, CDR2 LQKENI. V dropped 3 bases and J dropped 5 bases, with 10 bases sitting between them. The CDR3 sequence: CASSPGGRTEAFF. The CDR3 DNA reads as TGTGCCAGCTCACCCGGAGGGAGGACTGAAGCTTTCTTT.

This chain connects TRBV10-2 to TRBJ1-2; 8 nucleotides match TRBD1. The CDR3 spans 17 residues. Germline assignment: CDR1 WSHSY and CDR2 SAAADI. After removal of 4 bases from V and 5 bases from J, the junction contained 15 bases not matched to a gene. CDR3 loop: CASSVTAGQGGGYGYTF. The CDR3 DNA reads as TGCGCCAGCAGTGTGACAGCAGGACAGGGAGGAGGTTATGGCTACACCTTC.

The V and J genes are TRBV29-1 and TRBJ2-7; the D gene is possibly TRBD2 (5 bases). Germline CDR1 and CDR2: SQVTM and ANQGSEA. Trimming stripped 2 bases from V and 7 bases from J, with 12 bases between. The CDR3 has 12 residues. Here the CDR3 reads CSVERGTGEQYF. In DNA form, the CDR3 reads TGCAGCGTTGAACGGGGTACGGGAGAGCAGTACTTC.